The entry that follows covers one TCR beta chain sequence. The data were produced by immunoSEQ multiplex PCR, yet TCRdb's version contains in-frame clones alone and is incomplete. This sample has a few hundred thousand clones, with less than 90% found just once. This sample was taken from a study of blood T cell repertoires in COVID-19. Individuals drawn from about two dozen US areas were roughly 18 to 100 years old. Per germline, CDR1 LNHDA and CDR2 SQIVND (reference sequence). After removal of 5 bases from V and 4 bases from J, the junction contained 16 bases not matched to a gene. The CDR3 contains 19 residues.

The receptor was derived from a woman in her thirties who had recovered from COVID-19. The sequencing sample was made of PBMCs or T cells enriched from blood (not recorded which). The chain joins TRBV19 to TRBJ2-6; TRBD1 matches at 8 bases. DNA of the CDR3: TGTGCCAGTAGTTCTCCCTCGGGCAGGGGGCGGTACGGGGCCAACGTCCTGACTTTC. Protein: CASSSPSGRGRYGANVLTF.